This T cell receptor beta chain was recovered during a study of post-analysis software for immune sequencing data (dated by TCRdb to about 2015). Turning to the overall study: The recorded disease courses included relapsing-remitting, secondary progressive and progressive-relapsing multiple sclerosis, and some patients had no subtype annotation. The patient repertoires were compared against some twelve previously published healthy control repertoires obtained from donors aged 6 to 25 years. A subset of samples was prepared in parallel using single-end sample barcoding, then pooled and co-amplified after Illumina adapter ligation.

The germline V end is reduced by 6 bases and the J end by 4 bases; junction bases left unmatched: 6. The CDR3 contains 15 residues, cysteine and phenylalanine counted. Kept here is only the CDR3 DNA, which spans 45 bases and is read in frame from base 1. CDR1 and CDR2, looked up from the germline V gene (reference sequence), are MNHNY and SVGAGI. Preparation of the library involved PCR. The instrument was an Illumina HiSeq 2500. To reduce PCR and sequencing biases, unique molecular identifiers were built into the TCR beta cDNA libraries. Every 1 to 10 million input T cells yielded approximately 500,000 cDNA molecules, meaning each molecule approximated one T cell. The patient libraries were prepared and sequenced with the same protocol used for the earlier healthy control dataset. Samples belonging to the same batch were prepared together, multiplexed and sequenced on a shared HiSeq lane. The original pipeline was this. Raw barcoded reads were processed with MIGEC, and single-read molecular identifier groups were discarded before consensus assembly and CDR3 extraction. Clonotype tables were post-analysed with VDJtools, and diversity was normalized by down-sampling all datasets to the smallest sample size. Repertoire overlap clustering matched CDR3 amino acid but not nucleotide sequences to correct batch-related cross-sample contamination. TCRdb itself trimmed the public reads at Q25 with fastp, ran MiXCR and retained productive beta chains. Each record represents a unique CDR3 protein, reported with the most common genes and DNA among its rows. The V and J calls come from TCRdb's annotation, not from the publication. The sample profile shows about 500,000 distinct CDR3 sequences; roughly 45% of them were found once. Of the sample, about 12% is held by the ten largest clones.

Concerning this clonotype: Its antigen is currently not known. Per-nucleotide qualities are absent, and no much larger clonotype sits a single base away.

What the research found in general, with its limitations: The multiple sclerosis patient group was slightly younger than the control group. Strong co-clustering of samples prepared in the same batch was shown by direct clustering with F measure, prompting a batch-effect correction. Significantly higher frequencies in patients than in controls were found for five TRBV segments, including TRBV5-6, TRBV5-1 and TRBV20-1. Normalized Chao1 diversity was significantly lower in multiple sclerosis patients than controls, suggesting substantial peripheral T-cell clonal expansion.

TCR beta repertoires were profiled from peripheral blood of roughly 13 young patients with multiple sclerosis to demonstrate the VDJtools post-analysis software. Multiple sclerosis patients were children and adolescents aged about 6 to 16 years. This receptor chain uses TRBV6-6 and TRBJ2-1; TRBD1 aligns with 10 central bases. The specimen sequenced was blood. The source is a girl between 10 and 17 years old with multiple sclerosis. The CDR3 is CASSPTGQGYNEQFF. The DNA sequence is given as TGTGCCAGCAGCCCGACGGGACAGGGGTACAATGAGCAGTTCTTC.